This T cell receptor (beta chain) was captured in a study of early T cells in non-severe SARS-CoV-2 infection. On the study more broadly: The chains were unpaired, and the sequenced material was bulk RNA from unsorted whole blood.

Individual cDNA molecules each received unique molecular identifiers attached to them. TCRdb processed the 5' RACE reads anew with MiXCR; each CDR3 protein has one entry. The profile shows 29,000 or so distinct CDR3 sequences, roughly 5% of them singletons. This clonotype appeared many times. Its antigen is undetermined. The V gene lost 2 bases and the J gene lost 5 bases, with 12 bases spanning the gap. Germline V lookup: CDR1 SGHTA, CDR2 FQGNSA. This CDR3 region has 14 residues. Study-level points and caveats: Using VDJdb, the matching emphasized anti-spike CD8 responses while missing private and CD4 specificities.

Sequencing was carried out using whole blood. The TCR was taken from an adult who was a healthcare worker with PCR-confirmed SARS-CoV-2 infection or an uninfected control (not recorded which). V and J are TRBV7-2 and TRBJ2-5; D remains ambiguous. The CDR3 DNA sequence: TGTGCCAGCAGCTTATATTCTGGTCGGGAGACCCAGTACTTC. Translated: CASSLYSGRETQYF.